This T cell receptor beta chain came from a study of blood T cells in healthy people across ages. On this clonotype itself: As yet, its antigen is unknown.

General observations from the study: It was held that diversity estimates obtained from one million T cells represented underestimates. Donors of long life had a larger count of naive CD4+ cells and greater diversity than aged donors.

Each sample yielded at least 7 million isolated PBMCs. For the second PCR, which ran for about 6 to 11 cycles, a sample-barcoded 5' primer and a J-beta primer mix were used. In TCRdb, the 5' RACE reads were re-called with MiXCR into one record per CDR3 protein. The sample holds roughly 2 million distinct CDR3 sequences; roughly 50% are singletons and the top ten take approximately 2.1%. Trimming took off 6 bases at V and 4 bases at J, with 4 bases between the two ends. The CDR3 consists of 10 residues. The germline gives CDR1 SQVTM, CDR2 ANQGSEA. The sequence came from a woman aged 40 to 50 in good health. The sequenced sample was blood. This chain joins TRBV29-1 and TRBJ1-5; D is unclear. DNA for the CDR3: TGCAGCGTCCGGAATCAGCCCCAGCATTTT. It specifies CSVRNQPQHF.